A single sample is the source of the 5 T cell receptor beta chains below, sequenced in a study of Graves' ophthalmopathy and Graves' hyperthyroidism (dated by TCRdb to the late 2010s). The data were produced on an Illumina HiSeq 2000. For repertoire sequencing, TCR beta CDR3 regions were amplified from RNA transcripts. A first-round RT-PCR used HTBI primers with the Qiagen OneStep RT-PCR kit, followed by a second-round multiplex PCR, size selection and purification. The public reads were run again by TCRdb, first through fastp at Q25 and then through MiXCR, and only productive beta chains were kept. Entries that share a CDR3 protein sequence are merged under the most common genes and DNA. The sample includes 560,000 or so distinct CDR3 sequences, with about 40% observed a single time. Of the sample, 3.5% to 4.5% is held by the ten largest clones. The sequencing sample was made of peripheral blood or thyroid tissue (not recorded which). The receptors were sampled from an adult man with Graves' hyperthyroidism.

The J gene is TRBJ2-7, the V gene TRBV5-5; TRBD2 might be the D (6 bases). The germline V gene encodes CDR1 SGHKS and CDR2 YYEKEE (reference sequence). The CDR3 has 15 amino acids. Trimming took off 6 bases at V and 8 bases at J, with 24 bases between the two ends. This CDR3 is CASNPQRGSLFKQYF. CDR3 nucleotides: TGTGCCAGCAACCCACAACGGGGGTCCCTTTTCAAGCAGTACTTC.

This clonotype appeared many times. This sequence joins TRBV5-8 and TRBJ2-5; a weak D match, TRBD1 (5 bases). The germline gives CDR1 SGHTS, CDR2 YDEGEE. The CDR3 is 14 residues long. The V gene lost 0 bases and the J gene lost 0 bases, with 6 bases spanning the gap. The CDR3 nucleotides read TGTGCCAGCAGCTTGGAACAGGACCAAGAGACCCAGTACTTC. Translation gives CASSLEQDQETQYF.

This chain joins TRBV28 and TRBJ1-1, with D unresolved. The germline gives CDR1 MDHEN, CDR2 SYDVKM. The CDR3 spans 13 residues. Trimming removed 7 bases at V and 1 base at J, with 10 bases between. DNA for the CDR3: TGTGCCAGCACAGGACCGCCGAACACTGAAGCTTTCTTT. This sequence encodes CASTGPPNTEAFF. Complete variable domain (other parts from reference TRBV28 and TRBJ1-1): DVKVTQSSRYLVKRTGEKVFLECVQDMDHENMFWYRQDPGLGLRLIYFSYDVKMKEKGDIPEGYSVSREKKERFSLILESASTNQTSMYLCASTGPPNTEAFFGQGTRLTVV.

This clonotype was observed a few times. This may come from a read error, since a much larger clone is one base off. The chain is built from TRBV5-4 and TRBJ2-5, with TRBD1 identical over 9 bases. The CDR3 has 15 amino acids. Germline values: CDR1 SGHNT, CDR2 YYREEE (reference sequence). Unmatched junction bases numbered 6, after V lost 3 bases and J lost 3 bases. The CDR3 sequence: CASSSGQGSEETQYF. The DNA of the CDR3 is TGTGCCAGCAGCTCTGGACAGGGGTCCGAAGAGACCCAGTACTTC. The full variable domain, with the rest looked up from reference TRBV5-4 and TRBJ2-5, is ETGVTQSPTHLIKTRGQQVTLRCSSQSGHNTVSWYQQALGQGPQFIFQYYREEENGRGNFPPRFSGLQFPNYSSELNVNALELDDSALYLCASSSGQGSEETQYFGPGTRLLVL.

Points on this clonotype: A much larger clone lies a single base off, so this may be a read error. The V and J genes are TRBV29-1 and TRBJ1-1; 7 nucleotides align to TRBD1. Per the germline V gene, CDR1 is SQVTM and CDR2 is ANQGSEA. The CDR3 runs 12 residues. The CDR3 DNA sequence: TGCAGCGTTCAGGGGGTTAACACTGGAGCTTTCTTT. Its protein product is CSVQGVNTGAFF.